This T cell receptor beta chain derives from a study of shared clonotypes between healthy human individuals. Here immunoSEQ multiplex PCR was the method, and the copy in TCRdb shows in-frame clones only, minus some. Seen here are some 2,000,000 clones, 85% to 95% observed once, and the top ten hold 0.13%. General observations from the study: As a rule, naive subsets had a larger estimated richness than memory subsets. At large depth, rarefaction still showed sorted-subset sequencing to be incomplete.

Notes on this clone: Antigen unknown. This specimen includes other DNA sequences encoding the same CDR3.

The sequencing sample was made of naive CD4+ T cells sorted from blood. Subset specified: CD45RA+ positively selected. The sequence derives from a man between 18 and 29 years old in good health.

CDR3 bases: TGCGCCAGCAGCTCTACCAGCGGGGGCTACGAGCAGTACTTC. Its protein is CASSSTSGGYEQYF. The gene calls are TRBV5-1 and TRBJ2-7; 8 nucleotides agree with TRBD2. This CDR3 has 14 amino acids. The germline gives CDR1 SGHRS, CDR2 YFSETQ. The junction had 5 bases not matched to a gene; V was cut back by 3 bases and J by 3 bases.